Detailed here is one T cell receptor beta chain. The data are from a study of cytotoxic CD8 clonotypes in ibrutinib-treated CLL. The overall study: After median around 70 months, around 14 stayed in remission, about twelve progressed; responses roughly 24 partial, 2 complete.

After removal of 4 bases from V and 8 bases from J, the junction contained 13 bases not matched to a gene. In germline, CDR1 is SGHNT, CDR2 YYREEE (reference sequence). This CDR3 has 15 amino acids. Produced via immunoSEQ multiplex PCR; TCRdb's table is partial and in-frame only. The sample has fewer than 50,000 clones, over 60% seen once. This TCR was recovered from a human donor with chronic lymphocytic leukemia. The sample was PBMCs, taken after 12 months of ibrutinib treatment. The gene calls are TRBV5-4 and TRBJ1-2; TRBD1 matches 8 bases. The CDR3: CASSRGVDRVEGYTF. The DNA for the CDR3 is TGTGCCAGCAGCCGAGGGGTGGACAGGGTTGAAGGCTACACCTTC.